This T cell receptor beta chain appears in the sequencing data of a study of long-term antiretroviral therapy in people with HIV. Per the germline V gene, CDR1 is SNHLY and CDR2 is FYNNEI. Trimming removed 3 bases from V and 11 bases from J, with 13 bases in between. This CDR3 spans 12 amino acids. Version v3.0 of the immunoSEQ assay ran at survey level. Some clones are missing from TCRdb's copy, which holds only in-frame ones; the method was immunoSEQ multiplex PCR. Of 23,000 or so clones listed, around 84% were seen once; the top ten hold 5% to 7%. This clone turned up a few times. Every one of the participants with HIV received treatment in the United States.

The chain is built from TRBV2 and TRBJ1-1; tentative D call: TRBD1 (5 bases). This TCR was sampled from a woman aged 30 to 39 with HIV. The source material was unsorted PBMCs, sampled 0.2 years after starting antiretroviral therapy. The CDR3 region has the DNA TGTGCCAGCAGTGACCGGGGGAGCGGCGCTTTCTTT. Residues: CASSDRGSGAFF.